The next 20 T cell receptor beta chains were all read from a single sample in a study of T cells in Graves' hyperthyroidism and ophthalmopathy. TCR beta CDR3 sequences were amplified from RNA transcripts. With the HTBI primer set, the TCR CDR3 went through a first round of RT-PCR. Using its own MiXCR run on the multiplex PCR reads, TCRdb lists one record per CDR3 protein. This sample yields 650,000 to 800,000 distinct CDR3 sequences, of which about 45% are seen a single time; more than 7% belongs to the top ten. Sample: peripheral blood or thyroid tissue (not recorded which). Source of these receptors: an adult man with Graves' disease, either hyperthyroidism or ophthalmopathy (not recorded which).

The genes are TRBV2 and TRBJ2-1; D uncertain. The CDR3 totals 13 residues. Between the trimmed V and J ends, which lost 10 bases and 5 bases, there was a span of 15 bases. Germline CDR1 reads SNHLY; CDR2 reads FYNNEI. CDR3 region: CATTGSVDNEQFF. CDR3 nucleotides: TGTGCCACCACCGGCTCCGTGGACAATGAGCAGTTCTTC.

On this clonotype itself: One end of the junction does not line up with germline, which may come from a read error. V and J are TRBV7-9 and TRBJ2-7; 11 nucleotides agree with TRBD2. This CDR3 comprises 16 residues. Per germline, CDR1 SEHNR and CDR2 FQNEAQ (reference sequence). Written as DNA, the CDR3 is TGTGCCCGCAGCGCCACTAGCGGGAGTTTCCCCTACGAGCAGTACTTC. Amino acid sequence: CARSATSGSFPYEQYF.

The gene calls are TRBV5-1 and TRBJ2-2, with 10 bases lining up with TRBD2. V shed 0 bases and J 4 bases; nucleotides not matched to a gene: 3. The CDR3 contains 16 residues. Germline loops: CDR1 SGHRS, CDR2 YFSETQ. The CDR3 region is CASSLARLAGTGELFF. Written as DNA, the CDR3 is TGCGCCAGCAGCTTGGCCCGACTAGCGGGCACCGGGGAGCTGTTTTTT.

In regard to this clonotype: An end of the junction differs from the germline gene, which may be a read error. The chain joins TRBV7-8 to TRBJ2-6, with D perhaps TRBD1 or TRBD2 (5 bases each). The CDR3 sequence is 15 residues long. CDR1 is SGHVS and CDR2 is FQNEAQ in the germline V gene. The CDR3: CASSYVRGGANILTF. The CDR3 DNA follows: TGTGCCAGCAGTTACGTGAGGGGTGGGGCCAACATCCTGACTTTC.

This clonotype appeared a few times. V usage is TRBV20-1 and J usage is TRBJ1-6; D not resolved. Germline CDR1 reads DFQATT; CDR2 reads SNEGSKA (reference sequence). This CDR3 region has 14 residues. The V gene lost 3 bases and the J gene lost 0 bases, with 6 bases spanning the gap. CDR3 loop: CSASMSSYNSPLHF. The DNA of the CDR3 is TGCAGTGCTAGCATGAGCTCCTATAATTCACCCCTCCACTTT.

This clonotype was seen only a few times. The CDR3, as DNA: TGTGCCAGCAGCCAAGATCCTCGCGGGGGAAGCTCCTACGAGCAGTACTTC. Amino acids: CASSQDPRGGSSYEQYF. The chain couples TRBV7-3 to TRBJ2-7, with TRBD2 matching 7 bases. The germline CDR1 and CDR2 sequences are SGHTA and FQGTGA. V was clipped by 5 bases and J by 0 bases; unmatched bases: 13. The CDR3 is 17 residues long.

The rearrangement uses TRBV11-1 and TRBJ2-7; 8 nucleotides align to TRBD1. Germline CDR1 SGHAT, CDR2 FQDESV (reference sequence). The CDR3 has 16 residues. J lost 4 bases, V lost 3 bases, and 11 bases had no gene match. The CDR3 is CASSFRDRRFGYEQYF. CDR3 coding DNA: TGTGCCAGCAGCTTCCGGGACAGGCGGTTCGGATACGAGCAGTACTTC.

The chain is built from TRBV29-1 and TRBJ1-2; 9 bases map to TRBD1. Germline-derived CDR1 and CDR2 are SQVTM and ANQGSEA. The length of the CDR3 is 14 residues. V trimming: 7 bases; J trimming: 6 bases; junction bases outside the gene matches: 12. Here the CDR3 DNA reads TGCAGCGCAACTGGGACAGGGTTACTGGATGGCTACACCTTC. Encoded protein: CSATGTGLLDGYTF.

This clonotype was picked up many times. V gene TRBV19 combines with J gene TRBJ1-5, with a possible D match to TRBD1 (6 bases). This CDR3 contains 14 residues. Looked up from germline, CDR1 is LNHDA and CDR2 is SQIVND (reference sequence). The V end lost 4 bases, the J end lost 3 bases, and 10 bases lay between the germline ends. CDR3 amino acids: CASSSRGANQPQHF. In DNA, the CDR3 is TGTGCCAGTAGTAGCCGGGGGGCCAATCAGCCCCAGCATTTT.

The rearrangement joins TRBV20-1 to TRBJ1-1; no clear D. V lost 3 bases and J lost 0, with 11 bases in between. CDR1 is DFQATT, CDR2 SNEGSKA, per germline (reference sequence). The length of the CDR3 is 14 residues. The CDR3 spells CSARYPSLNTEAFF. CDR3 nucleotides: TGCAGTGCTAGGTATCCATCCCTGAACACTGAAGCTTTCTTT.

In nucleotides, the CDR3 is TGCAGTGCTAGAGGAGGACTGTCTAACTATGGCTACACCTTC. This gives the protein CSARGGLSNYGYTF. The chain employs TRBV20-1 and TRBJ1-2; unclear D gene. Trimming removed 1 base from V and 0 bases from J, with 9 bases in between. Germline V lookup: CDR1 DFQATT, CDR2 SNEGSKA (reference sequence). The CDR3 is 14 residues long.

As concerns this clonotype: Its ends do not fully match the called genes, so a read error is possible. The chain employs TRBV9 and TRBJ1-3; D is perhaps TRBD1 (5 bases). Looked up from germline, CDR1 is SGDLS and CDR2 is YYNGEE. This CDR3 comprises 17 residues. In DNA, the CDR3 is TGTGCCAGCAGCGTATCAGGGTGGATGTCGTCTGGAAACACCGTATATTTT. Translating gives CASSVSGWMSSGNTVYF.

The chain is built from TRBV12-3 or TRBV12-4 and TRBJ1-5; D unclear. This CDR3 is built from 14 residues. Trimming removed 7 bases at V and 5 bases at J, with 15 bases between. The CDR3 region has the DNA TGTGCCAGCAAGCCGGGTTGGACGGATCAGCCCCAGCATTTT. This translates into CASKPGWTDQPQHF.

The DNA of the CDR3 is TGTGCCATCAGTTCCGGGACAGGGACCACTGAAGCTTTCTTT. Translating gives CAISSGTGTTEAFF. V is TRBV10-3 and J is TRBJ1-1, with 9 bases lining up with TRBD1. The CDR3 sequence is 14 residues long. Germline V gene data show CDR1 as ENHRY and CDR2 as SYGVKD. The ends lost 5 bases at V and 4 bases at J; junction bases unmatched: 5.

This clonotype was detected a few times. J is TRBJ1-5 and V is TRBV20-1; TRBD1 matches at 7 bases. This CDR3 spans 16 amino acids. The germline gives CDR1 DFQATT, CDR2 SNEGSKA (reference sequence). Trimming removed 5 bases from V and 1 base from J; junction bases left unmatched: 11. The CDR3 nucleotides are TGCAGTGCTTCAGACAGGGCCATCCTAAGCAATCAGCCCCAGCATTTT. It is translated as CSASDRAILSNQPQHF.

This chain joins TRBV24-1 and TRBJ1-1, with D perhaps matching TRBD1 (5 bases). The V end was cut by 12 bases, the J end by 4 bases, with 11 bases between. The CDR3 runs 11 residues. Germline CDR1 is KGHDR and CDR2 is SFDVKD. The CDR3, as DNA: TGTGCCCCAGGGAAGCGCACTGAAGCTTTCTTT. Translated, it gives CAPGKRTEAFF.

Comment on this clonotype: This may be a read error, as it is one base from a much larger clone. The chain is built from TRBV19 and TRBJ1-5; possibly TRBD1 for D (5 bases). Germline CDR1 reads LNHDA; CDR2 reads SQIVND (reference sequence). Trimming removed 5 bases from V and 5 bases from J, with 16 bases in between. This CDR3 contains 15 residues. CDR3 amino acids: CASSGGLVGDQPQHF. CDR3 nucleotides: TGTGCCAGTAGTGGGGGACTGGTAGGGGATCAGCCCCAGCATTTT.

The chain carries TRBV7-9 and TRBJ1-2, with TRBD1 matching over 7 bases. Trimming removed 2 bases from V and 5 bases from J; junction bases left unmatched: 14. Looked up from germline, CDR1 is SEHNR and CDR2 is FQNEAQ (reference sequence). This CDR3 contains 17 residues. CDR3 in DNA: TGTGCCAGCAGCTTACGAAGACAGGGAACATCCTTATATGGCTACACCTTC. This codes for CASSLRRQGTSLYGYTF.

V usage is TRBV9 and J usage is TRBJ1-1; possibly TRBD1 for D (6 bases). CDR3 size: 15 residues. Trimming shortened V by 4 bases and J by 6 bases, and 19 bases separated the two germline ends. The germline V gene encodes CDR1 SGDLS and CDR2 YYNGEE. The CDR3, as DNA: TGTGCCAGCAGCCAACGACAGGTCATTTGGGCTGAAGCTTTCTTT. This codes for CASSQRQVIWAEAFF. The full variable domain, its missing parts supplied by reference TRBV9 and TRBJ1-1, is DSGVTQTPKHLITATGQRVTLRCSPRSGDLSVYWYQQSLDQGLQFLIQYYNGEERAKGNILERFSAQQFPDLHSELNLSSLELGDSALYFCASSQRQVIWAEAFFGQGTRLTVV.

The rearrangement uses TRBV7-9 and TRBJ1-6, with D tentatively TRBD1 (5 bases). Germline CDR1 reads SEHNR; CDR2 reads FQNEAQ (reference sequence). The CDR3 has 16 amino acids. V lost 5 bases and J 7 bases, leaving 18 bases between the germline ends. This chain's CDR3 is CASSLSTGLANSPLHF. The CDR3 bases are TGTGCCAGCAGCCTTTCAACGGGACTCGCGAATTCACCCCTCCACTTT.